These T cell receptor beta chains were read from a single sample in a study of cytomegalovirus exposure and HLA in healthy donors. Repertoires were generated with immunoSEQ multiplex PCR, while TCRdb's copy carries only in-frame clones and drops some. This sample yields 130,000 or so clones, of which around 80% are seen a single time; roughly 3.2% belongs to the top ten. The specimen was PBMCs. Every receptor here comes from a man aged 25-45 years in good health and CMV-seronegative. Each CDR3 is given with its conserved first and last residue. Fields, in order: V gene, D gene, J gene, CDR3 length, clone size, CDR3 protein, CDR3 DNA. A D gene is named only where the DNA matches it firmly. Size tells how often a clone was seen (once, few, many) or the class of an expanded clone, and some rows leave it out.

TRBV14,TRBD1,TRBJ1-2,14,once,CASSQETGNYGYTF,TGTGCCAGCAGCCAAGAGACAGGGAACTATGGCTACACCTTC
TRBV2,TRBD1,TRBJ1-2,12,-,CASSGQGAGYTF,TGTGCCAGCAGTGGACAGGGCGCTGGCTACACCTTC
TRBV4-1,TRBD1,TRBJ2-7,15,-,CASSPQDREVYEQYF,TGCGCCAGCAGCCCTCAGGACAGGGAGGTCTACGAGCAGTACTTC
TRBV4-1,-,TRBJ2-1,14,-,CASSQARVYNEQFF,TGCGCCAGCAGCCAAGCGAGGGTTTACAATGAGCAGTTCTTC
TRBV29-1,TRBD1,TRBJ2-5,13,-,CSVGRTGLQTQYF,TGCAGCGTTGGGAGGACAGGGTTGCAGACCCAGTACTTC
TRBV7-6,TRBD1,TRBJ1-6,17,-,CASSLKGQSSYNSPLHF,TGTGCCAGCAGCTTAAAGGGACAGAGCTCCTATAATTCACCCCTCCACTTT
TRBV2,-,TRBJ1-2,13,-,CASLSTGPYGYTF,TGTGCCAGCCTGTCAACAGGGCCCTATGGCTACACCTTC
TRBV9,-,TRBJ1-2,13,-,CASSGYASYGYTF,TGTGCCAGCAGCGGATATGCTAGCTATGGCTACACCTTC
TRBV7-2,TRBD2,TRBJ2-3,16,-,CASSFLGGGSADTQYF,TGTGCCAGCAGCTTTCTTGGCGGGGGGAGCGCAGATACGCAGTATTTT
TRBV9,-,TRBJ2-2,15,-,CASSRIGTPTGELFF,TGTGCCAGCAGCCGTATCGGGACACCCACCGGGGAGCTGTTTTTT
TRBV5-1,TRBD2,TRBJ2-1,14,few,CASSLDGGAVEQFF,TGCGCCAGCAGCTTGGACGGGGGGGCCGTTGAGCAGTTCTTC
TRBV10-3,TRBD2,TRBJ2-2,19,-,CAISKRLAGGPRDFGELFF,TGTGCCATCAGCAAAAGACTAGCGGGGGGGCCGCGGGATTTCGGGGAGCTGTTTTTT
TRBV2,-,TRBJ2-1,15,-,CASSEQGTVGNEQFF,TGTGCCAGCAGTGAACAGGGTACGGTGGGCAATGAGCAGTTCTTC
TRBV6-1,-,TRBJ2-2,14,-,CASSEQGGGGELFF,TGTGCCAGCAGTGAACAGGGAGGGGGCGGGGAGCTGTTTTTT
TRBV13,TRBD2,TRBJ2-7,17,-,CASSDTSGGSGLREQYF,TGTGCCAGCAGTGATACTAGCGGGGGTTCGGGATTGAGGGAGCAGTACTTC
TRBV14,TRBD1,TRBJ2-5,16,-,CASSQGTGQGQETQYF,TGTGCCAGCAGCCAAGGAACGGGACAGGGTCAAGAGACCCAGTACTTC
TRBV2,TRBD2,TRBJ2-3,16,-,CASSTPSGGGTDTQYF,TGTGCCAGCAGTACCCCTAGCGGGGGGGGCACAGATACGCAGTATTTT
TRBV14,-,TRBJ2-5,15,-,CASSQDRYQQETQYF,TGTGCCAGCAGCCAAGACAGGTATCAGCAAGAGACCCAGTACTTC
TRBV29-1,-,TRBJ2-3,13,-,CSVETGSTDTQYF,TGCAGCGTGGAAACAGGAAGCACAGATACGCAGTATTTT
TRBV6-5,-,TRBJ2-3,11,-,CASSQLDTQYF,TGTGCCAGCAGTCAACTGGATACGCAGTATTTT
TRBV30,-,TRBJ2-5,13,-,CAWAPRVQETQYF,TGTGCCTGGGCACCTCGGGTACAAGAGACCCAGTACTTC
TRBV6-1,TRBD2,TRBJ2-7,14,-,CASSEASGGHEQYF,TGTGCCAGCAGTGAAGCGTCGGGAGGCCACGAGCAGTACTTC
TRBV29-1,-,TRBJ1-5,15,once,CSVTYEGASNQPQHF,TGCAGCGTTACTTATGAGGGCGCGAGTAATCAGCCCCAGCATTTT
TRBV19,TRBD1,TRBJ1-4,16,-,CASSGGQVGYNEKLFF,TGTGCCAGTAGTGGGGGACAGGTTGGCTATAATGAAAAACTGTTTTTT
TRBV6-5,-,TRBJ2-5,16,-,CASSSDRLGVQETQYF,TGTGCCAGCAGTTCGGACAGATTGGGGGTTCAAGAGACCCAGTACTTC
TRBV5-1,TRBD2,TRBJ2-5,15,few,CASSGGARGEETQYF,TGCGCCAGCAGCGGGGGGGCGCGGGGGGAAGAGACCCAGTACTTC
TRBV28,TRBD1,TRBJ1-5,14,-,CASSLAGGAQPQHF,TGTGCCAGCAGTTTGGCAGGGGGAGCACAGCCCCAGCATTTT
TRBV14,-,TRBJ2-7,15,-,CASSHQTLSSYEQYF,TGTGCCAGCAGCCACCAGACATTGAGCTCCTACGAGCAGTACTTC
TRBV10-3,-,TRBJ2-1,13,-,CAISPVNYNEQFF,TGTGCCATCAGCCCCGTTAATTACAATGAGCAGTTCTTC
TRBV18,-,TRBJ1-1,13,few,CASSLHRETEAFF,TGTGCCAGCTCACTGCACAGGGAAACTGAAGCTTTCTTT
TRBV4-1,TRBD1,TRBJ1-2,16,-,CASSQEGTGLSYGYTF,TGCGCCAGCAGCCAAGAGGGGACAGGACTCTCCTATGGCTACACCTTC
TRBV4-1,-,TRBJ1-4,15,-,CASSRPGGTNEKLFF,TGCGCCAGCAGCCGCCCGGGGGGCACTAATGAAAAACTGTTTTTT
TRBV4-3,TRBD2,TRBJ2-7,19,-,CASSQFGTSGGGLPGEQYF,TGCGCCAGCAGCCAATTCGGAACTAGCGGGGGGGGGCTACCCGGCGAGCAGTACTTC
TRBV4-2,-,TRBJ2-6,18,medium-sized,CASSQDTEGVSGANVLTF,TGTGCCAGCAGCCAAGATACTGAGGGTGTCTCTGGGGCCAACGTCCTGACTTTC
TRBV27,TRBD2,TRBJ2-1,16,-,CASSFSGGFQKNEQFF,TGTGCCAGCAGTTTCAGCGGGGGGTTTCAGAAGAATGAGCAGTTCTTC
TRBV25-1,-,TRBJ2-3,17,-,CASSDSYQYDGTDTQYF,TGTGCCAGCAGTGATTCCTATCAATATGATGGCACAGATACGCAGTATTTT
TRBV10-3,TRBD2,TRBJ2-7,15,few,CAISEGGTSGYEQYF,TGTGCCATCAGTGAGGGGGGGACTAGCGGCTACGAGCAGTACTTC
TRBV10-3,-,TRBJ1-6,14,-,CAISESEENTPLHF,TGTGCCATCAGTGAGTCGGAGGAGAATACACCCCTCCACTTT
TRBV7-3,-,TRBJ2-2,15,-,CASSLNRANTGELFF,TGTGCCAGCAGCTTAAACAGGGCTAACACCGGGGAGCTGTTTTTT
TRBV7-3,TRBD2,TRBJ2-5,15,-,CASSLAASGQETQYF,TGTGCCAGCAGCTTGGCTGCTAGCGGCCAAGAGACCCAGTACTTC
TRBV2,TRBD1,TRBJ1-5,16,-,CASRDRGVGSNQPQHF,TGTGCCAGCAGGGACAGGGGGGTTGGTAGCAATCAGCCCCAGCATTTT
TRBV6-5,TRBD1,TRBJ2-5,15,once,CASSYLLGTDQAQYF,TGTGCCAGCAGTTACTTGCTGGGGACAGACCAAGCCCAGTACTTC
TRBV6-5,-,TRBJ2-7,12,-,CASRERWSEQYF,TGTGCCAGCAGAGAGAGGTGGAGTGAGCAGTACTTC
TRBV7-7,-,TRBJ2-2,15,-,CASSQQVFNTGELFF,TGTGCCAGCAGCCAACAGGTTTTCAACACCGGGGAGCTGTTTTTT
TRBV4-2,TRBD2,TRBJ2-7,17,-,CASSQDDIGGGPYEQYF,TGTGCCAGCAGCCAAGACGACATCGGGGGGGGACCCTACGAGCAGTACTTC